Sequencing of this T cell receptor beta chain was carried out in a study of shared clonotypes between healthy human individuals. Looking at the study overall: Per-donor plates numbered three CD4 naive, three CD4 memory, two CD8 naive and one CD8 memory.

Original handling: Owing to the provision of junction-only sequences devoid of quality scores by immunoSEQ, filtering differed. Using immunoSEQ multiplex PCR, the repertoire was profiled, and TCRdb retains in-frame clones only, with some absent. For V, J and clone size, that table is used; D and trimming come from the DNA. Among about 1 million clones listed, around 74% were seen once. Trimming shortened V by 6 bases and J by 2 bases, and 14 bases separated the two germline ends. The CDR3 is 15 residues long. CDR1 is SGHVS, CDR2 FNYEAQ, per germline. The donors, healthy adults who were HIV-negative, had experienced no recent acute infections or vaccinations.

The material sequenced was memory CD4+ T cells sorted from blood. Subset reported: CD45RA-negative fraction. The V gene is TRBV7-6, the J gene TRBJ1-3; D might be TRBD1 (5 bases). The sequence was obtained from a man younger than 30 in good health. Here the CDR3 reads CASRAGPTPGNTIYF. The CDR3, as DNA: TGTGCCAGCAGGGCAGGGCCTACTCCTGGAAACACCATATATTTT.